The rows below give T cell receptor beta chains drawn from one sample of a study of T cells in narcolepsy. Generated by immunoSEQ multiplex PCR, the TCRdb table keeps only in-frame clones and is missing some. This repertoire shows fewer than 25,000 clones, about 82% found once; its top ten account for approximately 10%. Sequenced input: memory (CD45RA-) CD4+ T cells from blood. Every receptor here comes from a human donor in good health. CDR3s include the opening cysteine and the closing phenylalanine or tryptophan. Fields, in order: J gene, V gene, CDR3 length, D gene, clone size, CDR3 protein, CDR3 DNA. D genes are given only for firm matches. Clone sizes are given selectively: once, few, many, or a class where the clone is expanded.

j_gene: TRBJ2-5; v_gene: TRBV15; len: 13; d_gene: TRBD2; abundance: NA; CDR3aa: CATSRTSGETQYF; CDR3nt: TGTGCCACCAGCAGGACTAGCGGGGAGACCCAGTACTTC
j_gene: TRBJ1-5; v_gene: TRBV28; len: 13; d_gene: NA; abundance: NA; CDR3aa: CASSLPGGLPQHF; CDR3nt: TGTGCCAGCAGTTTACCGGGGGGGCTGCCCCAGCATTTT
j_gene: TRBJ1-3; v_gene: TRBV6-1; len: 14; d_gene: NA; abundance: NA; CDR3aa: CASSPGSSGNTIYF; CDR3nt: TGTGCCAGCAGCCCCGGAAGCTCTGGAAACACCATATATTTT
j_gene: TRBJ2-1; v_gene: TRBV28; len: 16; d_gene: NA; abundance: NA; CDR3aa: CASSLLNLLSYNEQFF; CDR3nt: TGTGCCAGCAGTTTACTGAACCTCCTCTCCTACAATGAGCAGTTCTTC
j_gene: TRBJ2-1; v_gene: TRBV4-3; len: 16; d_gene: TRBD2; abundance: NA; CDR3aa: CASSQDRVRTSFEQFF; CDR3nt: TGCGCCAGCAGCCAAGATAGGGTCCGGACTAGCTTTGAGCAGTTCTTC
j_gene: TRBJ2-7; v_gene: TRBV7-2; len: 16; d_gene: TRBD2; abundance: NA; CDR3aa: CASSLIQTSGSYEQYF; CDR3nt: TGTGCCAGCAGCTTAATACAGACTAGCGGTTCCTACGAGCAGTACTTC
j_gene: TRBJ1-5; v_gene: TRBV28; len: 15; d_gene: NA; abundance: once; CDR3aa: CASTTQGKGGAPQHF; CDR3nt: TGTGCCAGCACCACACAGGGAAAGGGGGGGGCGCCCCAGCATTTT
j_gene: TRBJ1-1; v_gene: TRBV6-1; len: 12; d_gene: NA; abundance: NA; CDR3aa: CATLKENTEAFF; CDR3nt: TGTGCCACCCTTAAGGAGAACACTGAAGCTTTCTTT
j_gene: TRBJ2-7; v_gene: TRBV28; len: 13; d_gene: TRBD1; abundance: NA; CDR3aa: CASSFGQAHEQYF; CDR3nt: TGTGCCAGCAGTTTTGGACAGGCCCACGAGCAGTACTTC
j_gene: TRBJ2-1; v_gene: TRBV10-3; len: 13; d_gene: NA; abundance: NA; CDR3aa: CAISGEVYNEQFF; CDR3nt: TGTGCCATCAGTGGGGAGGTCTACAATGAGCAGTTCTTC
j_gene: TRBJ2-1; v_gene: TRBV6-1; len: 15; d_gene: NA; abundance: NA; CDR3aa: CASSRDFQTYNEQFF; CDR3nt: TGTGCCAGCAGCCGGGACTTCCAAACCTACAATGAGCAGTTCTTC
j_gene: TRBJ1-4; v_gene: TRBV2; len: 12; d_gene: TRBD1; abundance: NA; CDR3aa: CASGQGDEKLFF; CDR3nt: TGTGCCAGCGGCCAGGGGGATGAAAAACTGTTTTTT
j_gene: TRBJ1-1; v_gene: TRBV4-3; len: 15; d_gene: NA; abundance: NA; CDR3aa: CASSQEMGRNTEAFF; CDR3nt: TGCGCCAGCAGCCAAGAGATGGGGAGGAACACTGAAGCTTTCTTT
j_gene: TRBJ2-1; v_gene: TRBV11-2; len: 13; d_gene: TRBD2; abundance: NA; CDR3aa: CASSLRGYNEQFF; CDR3nt: TGTGCCAGCAGCTTGCGGGGGTACAATGAGCAGTTCTTC
j_gene: TRBJ2-3; v_gene: TRBV9; len: 15; d_gene: TRBD2; abundance: NA; CDR3aa: CASSVKREGTDTQYF; CDR3nt: TGTGCCAGCAGCGTAAAGCGGGAGGGCACAGATACGCAGTATTTT
j_gene: TRBJ2-5; v_gene: TRBV20-1; len: 10; d_gene: NA; abundance: NA; CDR3aa: CSAQEKTQYF; CDR3nt: TGCAGTGCTCAGGAAAAGACCCAGTACTTC
j_gene: TRBJ2-3; v_gene: TRBV7-6; len: 15; d_gene: NA; abundance: NA; CDR3aa: CASSLAGRGADTQYF; CDR3nt: TGTGCCAGCAGCTTAGCGGGGCGCGGGGCAGATACGCAGTATTTT
j_gene: TRBJ2-3; v_gene: TRBV13; len: 17; d_gene: TRBD2; abundance: NA; CDR3aa: CASSHRRRERLADTQYF; CDR3nt: TGTGCCAGCAGCCACAGGCGGCGGGAGAGGTTAGCAGATACGCAGTATTTT
j_gene: TRBJ2-7; v_gene: TRBV7-9; len: 15; d_gene: TRBD1; abundance: NA; CDR3aa: CASSPEGQVLYEQYF; CDR3nt: TGTGCCAGCAGCCCGGAAGGACAGGTACTCTACGAGCAGTACTTC
j_gene: TRBJ2-7; v_gene: TRBV6-1; len: 12; d_gene: NA; abundance: NA; CDR3aa: CASSRTVYEQYF; CDR3nt: TGTGCCAGCAGCCGGACAGTCTACGAGCAGTACTTC
j_gene: TRBJ2-3; v_gene: TRBV7-9; len: 11; d_gene: NA; abundance: NA; CDR3aa: CASSSTRMWYF; CDR3nt: TGTGCCAGCAGCTCCACCCGGATGTGGTATTTT
j_gene: TRBJ2-2; v_gene: TRBV19; len: 17; d_gene: NA; abundance: few; CDR3aa: CASTAAGAGAIAGELFF; CDR3nt: TGTGCCAGTACCGCGGCGGGGGCGGGAGCGATCGCCGGGGAGCTGTTTTTT
j_gene: TRBJ2-2; v_gene: TRBV28; len: 17; d_gene: NA; abundance: NA; CDR3aa: CASSLSFGQGNTGELFF; CDR3nt: TGTGCCAGCAGTTTATCTTTCGGCCAGGGGAACACCGGGGAGCTGTTTTTT
j_gene: TRBJ2-7; v_gene: TRBV21-1; len: 17; d_gene: NA; abundance: NA; CDR3aa: CASSKGQGLAGVYEQYF; CDR3nt: TGTGCCAGCAGCAAAGGCCAAGGACTAGCGGGAGTCTACGAGCAGTACTTC
j_gene: TRBJ1-2; v_gene: TRBV5-5; len: 13; d_gene: NA; abundance: NA; CDR3aa: CASSFQSWKGYTF; CDR3nt: TGTGCCAGCAGCTTCCAAAGTTGGAAGGGCTACACCTTC
j_gene: TRBJ2-2; v_gene: TRBV9; len: 15; d_gene: TRBD2; abundance: NA; CDR3aa: CASKADGRYTGELFF; CDR3nt: TGTGCCAGCAAGGCGGACGGGAGGTACACCGGGGAGCTGTTTTTT
j_gene: TRBJ1-2; v_gene: TRBV6-6; len: 13; d_gene: NA; abundance: NA; CDR3aa: CASSPGQNYGYTF; CDR3nt: TGTGCCAGCAGCCCCGGACAGAACTATGGCTACACCTTC
j_gene: TRBJ1-1; v_gene: TRBV18; len: 12; d_gene: NA; abundance: few; CDR3aa: CASSPGRTEAFF; CDR3nt: TGTGCCAGCTCACCCGGGAGGACTGAAGCTTTCTTT
j_gene: TRBJ1-6; v_gene: TRBV4-3; len: 17; d_gene: NA; abundance: NA; CDR3aa: CASSQDPGRGVGSPLHF; CDR3nt: TGCGCCAGCAGCCAAGACCCCGGGCGGGGGGTTGGTTCACCCCTCCACTTT
j_gene: TRBJ2-1; v_gene: TRBV6-6; len: 12; d_gene: NA; abundance: NA; CDR3aa: CASSPPESEQFF; CDR3nt: TGTGCCAGCAGTCCCCCGGAAAGTGAGCAGTTCTTC
j_gene: TRBJ2-2; v_gene: TRBV5-1; len: 16; d_gene: NA; abundance: NA; CDR3aa: CASSPGVTSNTGELFF; CDR3nt: TGCGCCAGCAGCCCGGGGGTTACATCGAACACCGGGGAGCTGTTTTTT
j_gene: TRBJ1-3; v_gene: TRBV18; len: 16; d_gene: NA; abundance: NA; CDR3aa: CASSPGTRGSGNTIYF; CDR3nt: TGTGCCAGCTCCCCCGGGACCCGAGGCTCTGGAAACACCATATATTTT
j_gene: TRBJ1-1; v_gene: TRBV19; len: 13; d_gene: NA; abundance: few; CDR3aa: CASRGLKDTEAFF; CDR3nt: TGTGCCAGTAGGGGTCTAAAGGACACTGAAGCTTTCTTT
j_gene: TRBJ2-7; v_gene: TRBV7-2; len: 15; d_gene: NA; abundance: few; CDR3aa: CASSPRGPTLGEQYF; CDR3nt: TGTGCCAGCAGCCCTAGGGGACCTACCCTGGGAGAGCAGTACTTC
j_gene: TRBJ2-1; v_gene: TRBV5-1; len: 15; d_gene: TRBD2; abundance: NA; CDR3aa: CASSATSGIYNEQFF; CDR3nt: TGCGCCAGCAGCGCGACTAGCGGGATTTACAATGAGCAGTTCTTC
j_gene: TRBJ1-1; v_gene: TRBV2; len: 15; d_gene: NA; abundance: NA; CDR3aa: CASSKYLRGDTEAFF; CDR3nt: TGTGCCAGCAGTAAATATTTGAGGGGTGACACTGAAGCTTTCTTT